The rows below give T cell receptor beta chains drawn from one sample of a study of cytomegalovirus exposure and HLA in healthy donors. Measured with immunoSEQ multiplex PCR; TCRdb has only the in-frame clones, and not every one. Of roughly 150,000 clones listed, 75% to 80% are singletons. The sample consisted of PBMCs. The receptor set was obtained from a woman aged 25 to 39 in good health and CMV-seronegative. CDR3s include the opening cysteine and the closing phenylalanine or tryptophan. The D gene is left open where the match is weak. Only part of the rows carry a size: once, few, many, or a class if the clone is expanded.

J gene	D gene	clone size	CDR3 length	V gene	CDR3 DNA	CDR3 protein
TRBJ2-5	-	-	14	TRBV7-3	TGTGCCAGCAGCTTAAGAGGGCCTCCAGAGACCCAGTACTTC	CASSLRGPPETQYF
TRBJ1-2	TRBD1	-	16	TRBV7-2	TGTGCCAGCACCTTTCCTGACAGGGGGATCAACTATGGCTACACCTTC	CASTFPDRGINYGYTF
TRBJ2-2	-	few	14	TRBV4-1	TGCGCCAGCAGCCAAGATTCGACTTTCCGGGAGCTGTTTTTT	CASSQDSTFRELFF
TRBJ1-4	TRBD1	-	14	TRBV4-3	TGCGCCAGCAGCCGAGGGGGCGTCAATGAAAAACTGTTTTTT	CASSRGGVNEKLFF
TRBJ2-2	-	-	14	TRBV9	TGTGCCAGCAGCGTAGTAGGGGACACCGGGGAGCTGTTTTTT	CASSVVGDTGELFF
TRBJ2-2	-	-	13	TRBV30	TGTGCCTGGAGTGTACTGTCCACCGGGGAGCTGTTTTTT	CAWSVLSTGELFF
TRBJ2-7	-	-	16	TRBV10-1	TGCGCCAGCACTAGAGGTGGGTATAGGGGAACCTACGAGCAGTACTTC	CASTRGGYRGTYEQYF
TRBJ1-5	-	few	18	TRBV4-1	TGCGCCAGCAGCCAGCCCGGGACACCAGGTCGAAGCAATCAGCCCCAGCATTTT	CASSQPGTPGRSNQPQHF
TRBJ2-7	-	-	15	TRBV7-6	TGTGCCAGCAGCTTAGGTCAGGCCTCAACCTACGAGCAGTACTTC	CASSLGQASTYEQYF
TRBJ2-7	-	once	14	TRBV19	TGTGCCAGTAGTATAGGGGGAGTTCCCTACGAGCAGTACTTC	CASSIGGVPYEQYF
TRBJ1-6	TRBD1	-	16	TRBV25-1	TGTGCCAGCAGTGAATATGGGCAGGGGGCAAGTTCACCCCTCCACTTT	CASSEYGQGASSPLHF
TRBJ2-1	TRBD1	-	21	TRBV27	TGTGCCAGCAGCCCATTAGGAGGACAGGGGGCGTCTCGCCCTATATCGAATGAGCAGTTCTTC	CASSPLGGQGASRPISNEQFF
TRBJ2-1	TRBD1	-	18	TRBV18	TGTGCCAGCTCACCTCGGACAGGGGGCGAGGCGGGGTACAATGAGCAGTTCTTC	CASSPRTGGEAGYNEQFF
TRBJ1-2	TRBD1	-	17	TRBV7-2	TGTGCCAGCAGCTTGGCGGGGACAGGGAAAACCTTGGGGGGCTACACCTTC	CASSLAGTGKTLGGYTF
TRBJ2-2	TRBD2	-	15	TRBV29-1	TGCAGCGTTGAAGATGCGGGGGGTTGGGCCGGGGAGCTGTTTTTT	CSVEDAGGWAGELFF
TRBJ2-3	-	few	13	TRBV11-3	TGTGCCAGCAGCTTCGAGTCGGCAGATACGCAGTATTTT	CASSFESADTQYF
TRBJ1-2	-	-	13	TRBV6-1	TGTGCCAGCACCCCGCCGCGACTCTATGGCTACACCTTC	CASTPPRLYGYTF
TRBJ2-7	TRBD1	-	14	TRBV7-6	TGTGCCAGCAGCTTAGCGGGACAGGGCTACGAGCAGTACTTC	CASSLAGQGYEQYF
TRBJ2-7	TRBD1	-	13	TRBV7-9	TGTGCCAGCGGGTGGCAGGGGGCCTACGAGCAGTACTTC	CASGWQGAYEQYF
TRBJ1-5	-	-	14	TRBV29-1	TGCAGCGTAGGACTCCCGGATGGCAATCAGCCCCAGCATTTT	CSVGLPDGNQPQHF
TRBJ1-6	-	-	13	TRBV11-3	TGTGCCAGCAGCTTACTAGGTGGCTCACCCCTCCACTTT	CASSLLGGSPLHF
TRBJ1-1	TRBD1	-	15	TRBV16	TGTGCCAGCAGCCAATCGGGGACAGAGAACACTGAAGCTTTCTTT	CASSQSGTENTEAFF
TRBJ1-3	-	-	16	TRBV6-5	TGTGCCAGCAGTTACTCGATAACAGTCCCTGAAGACACCATATATTTT	CASSYSITVPEDTIYF
TRBJ1-2	-	few	11	TRBV6-5	TGTGCCAGCATGGGGGCTCGGGGCTACACCTTC	CASMGARGYTF
TRBJ2-3	-	-	16	TRBV5-4	TGTGCCAGCAGCCCGCCGGGGAGAGCTAGTATTGATACGCAGTATTTT	CASSPPGRASIDTQYF
TRBJ1-1	-	-	16	TRBV4-3	TGCGCCAGCAGCCAAGATATGGGGCAGATGAACACTGAAGCTTTCTTT	CASSQDMGQMNTEAFF
TRBJ1-5	TRBD1	-	15	TRBV6-6	TGTGCCAGCAGCCCGGGACAGGGGAGCAATCAGCCCCAGCATTTT	CASSPGQGSNQPQHF
TRBJ1-4	-	-	15	TRBV13	TGTGCCAGCAGCTTAAGGACAGACCAACATGAAAAACTGTTTTTT	CASSLRTDQHEKLFF
TRBJ2-3	-	-	12	TRBV29-1	TGCAGCGTACGAACAGGAACAGATACGCAGTATTTT	CSVRTGTDTQYF
TRBJ1-3	TRBD1	-	16	TRBV19	TGTGCCAGTAGTCGATCTCTCACAGGGGCTGGAAACACCATATATTTT	CASSRSLTGAGNTIYF
TRBJ1-4	TRBD1	-	16	TRBV13	TGTGCCAGCAGCTCATACCGGGACAGTATTAATGAAAAACTGTTTTTT	CASSSYRDSINEKLFF
TRBJ2-1	TRBD2	-	14	TRBV5-1	TGCGCCAGCGGGACCGCGGGGGGGTACAATGAGCAGTTCTTC	CASGTAGGYNEQFF
TRBJ2-1	TRBD1	once	16	TRBV9	TGTGCCAGCAGCACCCCGGACAGGGCGGCCTACAATGAGCAGTTCTTC	CASSTPDRAAYNEQFF
TRBJ1-4	-	many	15	TRBV9	TGTGCCAGCAGCGTAGTAACGGGTTCTAATGAAAAACTGTTTTTT	CASSVVTGSNEKLFF
TRBJ1-5	TRBD1	few	14	TRBV5-1	TGCGCCAGCAGCGAGACAGGGAACAATCAGCCCCAGCATTTT	CASSETGNNQPQHF
TRBJ2-1	TRBD2	once	14	TRBV29-1	TGCAGCACTAGACTAGCGGGGTCCTACAATGAGCAGTTCTTC	CSTRLAGSYNEQFF
TRBJ2-1	TRBD2	-	15	TRBV29-1	TGCAGCGCTCGACTAGCGGGGGGGAACTACAATGAGCAGTTCTTC	CSARLAGGNYNEQFF
TRBJ2-1	TRBD2	once	20	TRBV7-7	TGTGCTAGCAGCTTACGTAGGCCAGGACTAGCGGGGGCCGCCGCGGATGAGCAGTTCTTC	CASSLRRPGLAGAAADEQFF
TRBJ1-3	TRBD1	once	15	TRBV5-4	TGTGCCAGCAGGGACAGGGGGCTCTCTGGAAACACCATATATTTT	CASRDRGLSGNTIYF
TRBJ2-5	TRBD2	-	19	TRBV10-3	TGTGCCATCAGTGAGCCCGAAAGCTTACTAGCGGGGACTAAAGAGACCCAGTACTTC	CAISEPESLLAGTKETQYF
TRBJ1-2	-	few	13	TRBV5-1	TGCGCCAGCAGCTTTAGGGGGAACTATGGCTACACCTTC	CASSFRGNYGYTF
TRBJ2-2	TRBD1	-	13	TRBV7-2	TGTGCCAGCAGCCGGACAGGGGACGGGGAGCTGTTTTTT	CASSRTGDGELFF
TRBJ2-7	TRBD1	once	16	TRBV25-1	TGTGCCAGCAGTGAATCAACAGGGGGCGCCGTGTACGAGCAGTACTTC	CASSESTGGAVYEQYF
TRBJ2-1	TRBD2	few	16	TRBV5-4	TGTGCCAGCAGCTCCGGGACTAGCGGATACTACAATGAGCAGTTCTTC	CASSSGTSGYYNEQFF
TRBJ2-3	-	-	14	TRBV5-1	TGCGCCAGCAGCCCGGACAGAAGTTTAGATACGCAGTATTTT	CASSPDRSLDTQYF
TRBJ1-2	-	once	15	TRBV5-4	TGTGCCAGCAGCCATGGCCAACAGGGAAACTATGGCTACACCTTC	CASSHGQQGNYGYTF
TRBJ1-5	-	-	12	TRBV6-1	TGTGCCAGCAGTGAAGCGCCTAGCGGGGTGCATTTT	CASSEAPSGVHF
TRBJ1-1	TRBD1	few	16	TRBV6-5	TGTGCCAGCAGTTACTTGACCAGGGGGTTGGACACTGAAGCTTTCTTT	CASSYLTRGLDTEAFF
TRBJ2-3	-	-	14	TRBV10-2	TGCGCCAGCAGTATAACAGGTCGCACAGATACGCAGTATTTT	CASSITGRTDTQYF
TRBJ1-4	TRBD1	once	17	TRBV2	TGTGCCAGCGCTAGGAGGGCAGGGGGCGATCCTTGGGAAAAACTGTTTTTT	CASARRAGGDPWEKLFF